The sequence of this TCR beta chain was determined in a study of CD8+CD57+ T cells in acquired aplastic anemia. Study background: When averaged, DNA from sorted CD4+ and CD8+ cells came to approximately 3.2 ug. Study results and limitations: CD8+ Simpson's diversity in patients was not significantly different from that in controls. Patients and controls had in common twenty-nine CD8+ CDR3 sequences.

This CDR3 comprises 13 residues. V lost 6 bases and J lost 3, with 14 bases in between. The germline V gene has CDR1 DFQATT and CDR2 SNEGSKA (reference sequence). Patients chosen for sequencing had shown CD8+CD57+ cell expansion by flow cytometry. When blood sampling took place, the patients had received no therapy. Template material for TCR beta VDJ and CDR3 profiling consisted of genomic DNA. TCRdb called the reads again in MiXCR, with one record for every CDR3 protein. The sample comprises just over 450,000 distinct CDR3 sequences, approximately 32% of which are singletons, and approximately 0.82% rests with the top ten. The table lists this clonotype with many counts. The antigen is not known.

This receptor was taken from a human donor with aplastic anemia. The sample consisted of sorted CD4+, CD8+, or CD8+CD57+ T cells (not recorded which) from PBMCs. The V gene is TRBV20-1, the J gene TRBJ1-2, with D tentatively TRBD1 (6 bases). The CDR3 nucleotides read TGCAGTGCCATAGGTAACAGGGACTATGGCTACACCTTC. Protein sequence: CSAIGNRDYGYTF.